This T cell receptor beta chain was documented in a study of T cells in Graves' hyperthyroidism and ophthalmopathy. The sample, blood from the first hyperthyroidism diagnosis, precedes any ophthalmopathy symptoms. The CDR3 has 13 amino acids. Germline CDR1 reads LNHNV; CDR2 reads YYDKDF (reference sequence). The V end lost 2 bases, the J end lost 2 bases, and 4 bases lay between the germline ends. The TCR beta CDR3 regions underwent amplification using RNA transcripts as the source. First-round RT-PCR of the TCR CDR3 relied on the HTBI primer set. TCRdb itself ran the multiplex PCR reads through MiXCR, one entry per CDR3 protein. The profile shows approximately 620,000 distinct CDR3 sequences, more than 11% of them singletons.

Input material: blood. The sequence came from a woman aged 25 to 39 with Graves' hyperthyroidism that later progressed to Graves' ophthalmopathy. The J gene is TRBJ1-5, the V gene TRBV15; D is undetermined. CDR3 amino acids: CATSRQGNQPQHF. As DNA, the CDR3 is TGTGCCACCAGCAGACAGGGCAATCAGCCCCAGCATTTT.